This TCR beta chain was recorded in a study of Graves' ophthalmopathy and Graves' hyperthyroidism. Study conclusions and caveats: The blood repertoire also included most expanded thyroid clonotypes above 0.001 frequency.

Remarks on this clonotype: What it binds is unknown.

Amplifying from RNA transcripts, the study obtained TCR beta CDR3 regions. The first-round RT-PCR employed HTBI primers together with the Qiagen OneStep RT-PCR kit. A multiplex PCR was then performed as the second round. From the multiplex PCR reads, TCRdb called clonotypes with MiXCR, one entry per CDR3 protein. The sample shows around 1.1 million distinct CDR3 sequences, less than 45% of them seen only once. Among the hyperthyroidism patients, all were newly diagnosed, aged 18 to 65, with under 2 months' duration. Between the trimmed V and J ends, which lost 5 bases and 2 bases, there was a span of 19 bases. The CDR3 runs 15 residues. Germline V gives CDR1 DFQATT, CDR2 SNEGSKA (reference sequence).

Sequenced material: peripheral blood or thyroid tissue (not recorded which). The TCR originated in an adult man with Graves' hyperthyroidism. V gene TRBV20-1 combines with J gene TRBJ2-7; a weak D match, TRBD1 (6 bases). The CDR3 nucleotides are TGCAGTGCTGGGACCACCGGGACACTCACCTACGAGCAGTACTTC. Protein: CSAGTTGTLTYEQYF.